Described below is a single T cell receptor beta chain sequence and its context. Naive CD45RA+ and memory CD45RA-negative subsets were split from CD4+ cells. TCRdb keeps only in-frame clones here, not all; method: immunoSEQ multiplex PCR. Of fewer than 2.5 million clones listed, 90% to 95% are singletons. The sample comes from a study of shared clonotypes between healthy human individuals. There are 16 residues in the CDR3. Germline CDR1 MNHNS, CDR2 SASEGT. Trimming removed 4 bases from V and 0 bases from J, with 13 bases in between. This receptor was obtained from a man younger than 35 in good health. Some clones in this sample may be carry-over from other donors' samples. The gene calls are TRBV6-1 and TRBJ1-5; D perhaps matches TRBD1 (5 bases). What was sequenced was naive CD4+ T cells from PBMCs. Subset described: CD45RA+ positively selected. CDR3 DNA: TGTGCCAGCAGTGTTCGGGACGGCAATAGCAATCAGCCCCAGCATTTT. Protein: CASSVRDGNSNQPQHF.